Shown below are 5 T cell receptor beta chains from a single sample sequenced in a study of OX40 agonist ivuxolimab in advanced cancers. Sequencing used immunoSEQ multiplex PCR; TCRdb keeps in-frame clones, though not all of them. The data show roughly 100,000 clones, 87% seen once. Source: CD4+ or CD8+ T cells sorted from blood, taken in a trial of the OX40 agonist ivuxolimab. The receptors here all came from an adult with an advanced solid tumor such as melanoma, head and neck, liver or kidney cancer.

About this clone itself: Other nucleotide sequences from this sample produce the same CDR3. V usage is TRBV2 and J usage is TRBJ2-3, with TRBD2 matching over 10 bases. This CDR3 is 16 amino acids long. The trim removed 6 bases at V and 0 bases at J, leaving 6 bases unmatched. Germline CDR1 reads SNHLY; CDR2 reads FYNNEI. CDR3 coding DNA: TGTGCCAGCAGGCGATTAGCGGGGGGTAGCACAGATACGCAGTATTTT. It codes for CASRRLAGGSTDTQYF.

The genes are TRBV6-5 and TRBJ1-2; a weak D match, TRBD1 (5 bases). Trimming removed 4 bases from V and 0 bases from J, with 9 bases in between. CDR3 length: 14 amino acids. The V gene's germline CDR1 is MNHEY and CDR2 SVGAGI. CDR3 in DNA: TGTGCCAGCAGTTCCGGGACGGCTAACTATGGCTACACCTTC. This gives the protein CASSSGTANYGYTF.

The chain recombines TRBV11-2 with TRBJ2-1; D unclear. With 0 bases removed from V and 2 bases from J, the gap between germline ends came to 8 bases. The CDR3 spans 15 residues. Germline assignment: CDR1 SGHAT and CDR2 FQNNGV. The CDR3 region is CASSLDGVAYNEQFF. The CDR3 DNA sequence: TGTGCCAGCAGCTTAGATGGAGTCGCCTACAATGAGCAGTTCTTC. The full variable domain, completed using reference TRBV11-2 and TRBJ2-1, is EAGVAQSPRYKIIEKRQSVAFWCNPISGHATLYWYQQILGQGPKLLIQFQNNGVVDDSQLPKDRFSAERLKGVDSTLKIQPAKLEDSAVYLCASSLDGVAYNEQFFGPGTRLTVL.

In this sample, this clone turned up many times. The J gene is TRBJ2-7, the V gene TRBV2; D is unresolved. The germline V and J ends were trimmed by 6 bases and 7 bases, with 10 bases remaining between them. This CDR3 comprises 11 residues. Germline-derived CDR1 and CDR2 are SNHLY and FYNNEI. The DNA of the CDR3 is TGTGCCAGCAGCCCCTGGCAGGAGCAGTACTTC. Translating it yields CASSPWQEQYF. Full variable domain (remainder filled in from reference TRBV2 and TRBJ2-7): EPEVTQTPSHQVTQMGQEVILRCVPISNHLYFYWYRQILGQKVEFLVSFYNNEISEKSEIFDDQFSVERPDGSNFTLKIRSTKLEDSAMYFCASSPWQEQYFGPGTRLTVT.

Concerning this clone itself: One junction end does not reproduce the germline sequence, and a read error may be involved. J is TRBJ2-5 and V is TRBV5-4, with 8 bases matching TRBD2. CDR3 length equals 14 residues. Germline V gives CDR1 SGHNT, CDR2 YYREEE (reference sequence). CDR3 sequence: CASSLAGGEKTQYF. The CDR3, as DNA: TGTGCCAGCAGTTTGGCCGGGGGGGAAAAGACCCAGTACTTC.